This T cell receptor beta chain is drawn from a study of cytomegalovirus exposure and HLA in healthy donors. As for the study in general: As released early, the data held roughly 85 million unique TCRs from HLA-typed donors.

Study conclusions and caveats: Presence/absence results assume similar sequencing depth per donor, which may not hold. A later analysis reportedly found fewer N-insertions in an Asian-associated ancestry cluster than the roughly 670-donor mean. Among TCR beta chains, those listed as cytomegalovirus-associated numbered over 150.

The CDR3 is 17 amino acids. CDR1 and CDR2 (germline): MGHDK, SYGVNS. The V end lost 1 base, the J end lost 7 bases, and 19 bases lay between the germline ends. The PCR made use of 60 Vbeta and 13 Jbeta primers. Clones were read by immunoSEQ multiplex PCR, and TCRdb kept only the in-frame ones, dropping some. The sample totals around 60,000 clones. On this clone itself: Its antigen is currently unknown.

The source of this sequence is a woman aged 18-29 years in good health and CMV-seronegative. This rearrangement joins TRBV25-1 to TRBJ2-2; perhaps TRBD2 as D (6 bases). Sequenced: PBMCs. The chain's CDR3 is CASSESEGRSPGGELFF. For the CDR3, the DNA is TGTGCCAGCAGTGAATCGGAGGGCCGCTCCCCCGGCGGGGAGCTGTTTTTT.